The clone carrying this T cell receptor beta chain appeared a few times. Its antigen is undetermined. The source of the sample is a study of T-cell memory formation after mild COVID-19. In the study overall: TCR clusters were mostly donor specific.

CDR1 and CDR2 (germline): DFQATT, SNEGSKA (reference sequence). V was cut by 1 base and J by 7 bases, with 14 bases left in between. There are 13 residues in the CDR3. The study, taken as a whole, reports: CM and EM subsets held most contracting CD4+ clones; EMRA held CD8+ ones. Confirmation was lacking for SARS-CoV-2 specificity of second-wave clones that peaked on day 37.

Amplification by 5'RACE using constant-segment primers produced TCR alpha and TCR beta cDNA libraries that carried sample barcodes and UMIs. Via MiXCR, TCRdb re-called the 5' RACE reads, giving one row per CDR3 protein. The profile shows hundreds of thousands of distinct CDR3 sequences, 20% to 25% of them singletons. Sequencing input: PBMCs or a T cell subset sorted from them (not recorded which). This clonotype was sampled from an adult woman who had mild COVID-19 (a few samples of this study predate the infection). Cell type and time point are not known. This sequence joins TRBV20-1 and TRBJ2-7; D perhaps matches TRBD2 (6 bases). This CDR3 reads CSARGLWAGEQYF. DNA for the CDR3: TGCAGTGCTAGAGGTCTGTGGGCGGGGGAGCAGTACTTC.